This T cell receptor beta chain appears in the sequencing data of a study of cytomegalovirus exposure and HLA in healthy donors. Study-wide results and limits: The study carried out a later analysis of TCR beta sequences. It associated 15,000 to 20,000 of them with specific HLA alleles at a false discovery rate of 0.05.

The PCR used 60 Vbeta and 13 Jbeta primers. Assay used: immunoSEQ multiplex PCR; TCRdb lists only in-frame clones, some missing. The sample shows some 130,000 clones, approximately 83% of them seen only once. Germline V lookup: CDR1 MNHEY, CDR2 SVGAGI. Trimming pared 0 bases from V and 10 bases from J, leaving 19 bases between. The CDR3 is made up of 16 amino acids. Turning to this clone: Its specificity is not known.

The chain recombines TRBV6-5 with TRBJ1-5, with D perhaps matching TRBD1 (6 bases). The specimen sequenced was PBMCs. The receptor comes from a man in his forties in good health and CMV-seronegative. CDR3 sequence: CASSYSGDTAVHPQHF. Here the CDR3 DNA reads TGTGCCAGCAGTTACTCTGGGGACACCGCGGTTCACCCCCAGCATTTT.